This TCR beta chain is drawn from a study of ipilimumab plus nivolumab after autologous stem cell transplantation. Across the study: Both relapsed and primary refractory DLBCL were included.

TCRdb keeps only in-frame clones here, not all; method: immunoSEQ multiplex PCR. Of about 13,000 clones listed, roughly 73% are singletons. There are 17 residues in the CDR3. V was clipped by 0 bases and J by 14 bases, with 25 bases between them. Germline V CDR1 and CDR2: LGHNA, YNFKEQ. The genes are TRBV4-2 and TRBJ1-4; D not certain. The specimen was PBMCs, collected in a trial of ipilimumab plus nivolumab as post-transplant consolidation. The sequence was obtained from a male donor with diffuse large B-cell lymphoma. The CDR3 DNA reads TGTGCCAGCAGCCAAGATCTGAGCGCGGGCCTTGGAGTAGGGCTGTTTTTT. It specifies CASSQDLSAGLGVGLFF.